This T cell receptor beta chain was retrieved from a study of blood T cell repertoires in COVID-19. About the study: The United States, Italy and Spain supplied acute and convalescent COVID-19 samples. Sample material is recorded as cDNA or gDNA derived from T cells, B-cell-depleted T cells, or PBMCs.

Trimming took 5 bases from V and 6 from J; bases not matched to a gene: 7. From germline, CDR1 is SGHVS and CDR2 FQNEAQ. The CDR3 totals 13 residues. How the authors handled the data: Reference gene primer amplification gave estimated nucleated cell counts. Sequenced by immunoSEQ multiplex PCR; TCRdb stores in-frame clones only, minus some. V, J and clone size are taken as reported in that table, and D and trimming were inferred from the DNA itself. The sample lists a few hundred thousand clones; around 87% were seen once. This clone came up once. The sequence derives from a woman aged 25 to 39 with COVID-19, enrolled during active disease. The specimen was peripheral blood. V and J are TRBV7-8 and TRBJ2-7, with TRBD1 matching 7 bases. The CDR3 loop is CASSIRQGSEQYF. The CDR3 nucleotides read TGTGCCAGCAGCATACGACAGGGCTCCGAGCAGTACTTC. Supplemented by reference TRBV7-8 and TRBJ2-7, the full variable domain reads GAGVSQSPRYKVAKRGQDVALRCDPISGHVSLFWYQQALGQGPEFLTYFQNEAQLDKSGLPSDRFFAERPEGSVSTLKIQRTQQEDSAVYLCASSIRQGSEQYFGPGTRLTVT.